A single sample gave rise to the 19 T cell receptor beta chains below, sequenced in a study of spatial heterogeneity in lung cancer. Study-level results: Tumors with more nonsynonymous mutations had more expanded intratumoral alpha and beta TCRs.

TCRdb independently ran MiXCR on the 5' RACE reads; one entry per CDR3 protein. Of over 8,500 distinct CDR3 sequences listed, over 11% were seen once; the top ten hold roughly an eighth. Their target antigens are unknown. Indicated time point: sample taken at primary tumor resection. Specimen: lung tumor tissue, collected at surgery. All receptors come from a male donor with early-stage non-small cell lung cancer.

This clonotype was seen many times. Little can be read into the size of this beta chain, an off-target read in a library designed for alpha chains. The chain has TRBV10-3 and TRBJ2-5, with D possibly matching TRBD2 (6 bases). The germline V gene has CDR1 ENHRY and CDR2 SYGVKD. The CDR3 totals 14 residues. With 3 bases removed from V and 5 bases from J, the gap between germline ends came to 13 bases. Here the CDR3 DNA reads TGTGCCATCAGTGATGGAGCTCGGGGGGAGACCCAGTACTTC. It specifies CAISDGARGETQYF.

By share of the sample, this clonotype is medium-sized. This beta chain is off target for a library built for alpha chains, so its abundance means little. V usage is TRBV19 and J usage is TRBJ2-1, with TRBD2 matching 7 bases. The CDR3 is 13 amino acids. The germline gives CDR1 LNHDA, CDR2 SQIVND (reference sequence). The CDR3, as DNA: TGTGCTATGGGCGGGAGCTCCTACAATGAGCAGTTCTTC. Encoded protein: CAMGGSSYNEQFF.

This clonotype is labeled as medium-sized. This beta chain turned up in a library designed for alpha chains; as an off-target read, its abundance says little. V and J are TRBV6-2 or TRBV6-3 and TRBJ2-3, with no clear D. The germline gives CDR1 MNHEY, CDR2 SVGEGT. Trimming left V 5 bases short and J 1 base short, with 19 bases between. CDR3 length: 17 amino acids. The CDR3 nucleotides are TGTGCCAGCAGTGAAGCGAAAGGTGATTTCGGCACAGATACGCAGTATTTT. It codes for CASSEAKGDFGTDTQYF.

This clonotype was detected ten times or more. Found in a library prepared for alpha chains, this beta chain is an off-target read, and its abundance has little meaning. The rearrangement links TRBV11-2 to TRBJ2-7; 10 nucleotides match TRBD2. With 2 bases clipped from V and 3 bases from J, the junction kept 13 bases outside the gene matches. The CDR3 is 18 amino acids. Germline V CDR1 and CDR2: SGHAT, FQNNGV. CDR3 sequence reads: CASSLTWASGRASYEQYF. CDR3 sequence (DNA): TGTGCCAGCAGCTTAACCTGGGCCAGCGGGAGGGCCAGCTACGAGCAGTACTTC.

This clonotype was detected ten times or more. The library was designed around alpha chains, so this beta chain is a stray read whose abundance carries little weight. This chain links TRBV14 with TRBJ1-4; no clear D. This CDR3 has 16 amino acids. The V end was cut by 0 bases, the J end by 8 bases, with 16 bases between. CDR1 is SGHDN, CDR2 FVKESK, per germline. CDR3 residues: CASSQDRGGLWEKLFF. For the CDR3, the DNA is TGTGCCAGCAGCCAAGATCGGGGTGGTCTATGGGAAAAACTGTTTTTT.

This clonotype occurred many times. Found in a library prepared for alpha chains, this beta chain is an off-target read, and its abundance has little meaning. The genes are TRBV6-2 or TRBV6-3 and TRBJ2-3, with 8 bases identical to TRBD2. This CDR3 has 14 amino acids. Germline CDR1 MNHEY, CDR2 SVGEGT. V lost 4 bases and J lost 5; bases outside the gene matches: 5. CDR3: CASSWREEGDTQYF. DNA of the CDR3: TGTGCCAGCAGTTGGCGGGAGGAGGGAGATACGCAGTATTTT.

This clonotype was picked up many times. This beta chain is a stray read from a library made for alpha chains; its abundance is not meaningful. This sequence joins TRBV20-1 and TRBJ2-7, with D tentatively TRBD2 (5 bases). The V gene's germline CDR1 is DFQATT and CDR2 SNEGSKA (reference sequence). V lost 2 bases and J 0 bases, leaving 8 bases between the germline ends. The CDR3 extends over 13 amino acids. CDR3 sequence: CSARNSVSYEQYF. In nucleotides, the CDR3 is TGCAGTGCTAGAAATAGCGTCTCCTACGAGCAGTACTTC.

By its share, this clonotype is medium-sized. Found in a library prepared for alpha chains, this beta chain is an off-target read, and its abundance has little meaning. The chain has TRBV2 and TRBJ2-2; possibly TRBD1 or TRBD2 for D (5 bases each). The CDR3 is 15 amino acids. Germline-derived CDR1 and CDR2 are SNHLY and FYNNEI. Trimming left V 7 bases short and J 0 bases short, with 12 bases between. The CDR3 region has the DNA TGTGCCAGCAACGACGGGACGGCGAACACCGGGGAGCTGTTTTTT. The encoded protein is CASNDGTANTGELFF.

There are many counts of this clonotype. Found in a library prepared for alpha chains, this beta chain is an off-target read, and its abundance has little meaning. V and J are TRBV12-3 or TRBV12-4 and TRBJ2-5, with 8 bases fitting TRBD1. With V trimmed by 1 base and J by 9 bases, 1 base remained unmatched. This CDR3 spans 12 amino acids. In nucleotides, the CDR3 is TGTGCCAGCAGTTTAGGGGACAGGCCCCAGTACTTC. This codes for CASSLGDRPQYF.

Points on this clonotype: Being off target in a library aimed at alpha chains, this beta chain has a size of little meaning. The chain joins TRBV18 to TRBJ1-3; D might be TRBD1 (6 bases). Germline V gene data show CDR1 as KGHSH and CDR2 as LQKENI. V was shortened by 2 bases and J by 3 bases, with 14 bases between the two germline ends. The length of the CDR3 is 16 residues. The CDR3 DNA reads as TGTGCCAGCTCACCATTACAGGGTATCGATGGAAACACCATATATTTT. This encodes CASSPLQGIDGNTIYF. Combining the CDR3 with reference TRBV18 and TRBJ1-3 gives the whole variable domain NAGVMQNPRHLVRRRGQEARLRCSPMKGHSHVYWYRQLPEEGLKFMVYLQKENIIDESGMPKERFSAEFPKEGPSILRIQQVVRGDSAAYFCASSPLQGIDGNTIYFGEGSWLTVV.

This clonotype has a count of ten or more. This beta chain is an off-target read within a library intended for alpha chains, so its frequency means little. This chain links TRBV25-1 with TRBJ2-3, with a weak D call TRBD1 (6 bases). Trimming stripped 6 bases from V and 1 base from J, with 20 bases between. The CDR3 spans 17 residues. CDR1 is MGHDK, CDR2 SYGVNS, per germline. CDR3 sequence: CASSESRVAGGTDTQYF. The CDR3 nucleotides read TGTGCCAGCAGCGAGAGCAGGGTGGCAGGGGGCACAGATACGCAGTATTTT. Based on the CDR3 plus reference TRBV25-1 and TRBJ2-3, the full variable domain is EADIYQTPRYLVIGTGKKITLECSQTMGHDKMYWYQQDPGMELHLIHYSYGVNSTEKGDLSSESTVSRIRTEHFPLTLESARPSHTSQYLCASSESRVAGGTDTQYFGPGTRLTVL.

This clonotype was picked up many times. This beta chain came through as a stray read in a library set up for alpha chains, and its size says little. This chain uses TRBV10-3 with TRBJ2-5; TRBD2 matches 7 bases. From germline, CDR1 is ENHRY and CDR2 SYGVKD. The CDR3 is 14 amino acids. Losses at the gene ends were 10 bases for V and 4 bases for J; bases not matched to a gene: 12. The CDR3 DNA sequence: TGTGCCACCGAGCGCGGGAGTAGAGGAGAGACCCAGTACTTC. Protein: CATERGSRGETQYF.

This clonotype appeared many times. A library made for alpha chains picked up this beta chain off target, so its size means little. This chain joins TRBV7-2 and TRBJ2-3; the D gene is possibly TRBD2 (6 bases). V dropped 3 bases and J dropped 3 bases, with 13 bases sitting between them. CDR3 length: 15 amino acids. Germline CDR1 and CDR2: SGHTA and FQGNSA. CDR3 region: CASSFRASETDTQYF. For the CDR3, the DNA is TGTGCCAGCAGCTTCCGGGCTAGCGAGACAGATACGCAGTATTTT.

This clonotype was seen repeatedly, ten times or more. This beta chain slipped into a library made for alpha chains as a stray read, so its size is not meaningful. The chain couples TRBV3-1 to TRBJ2-7; D ambiguous. The ends were cut back, 4 bases at V and 4 bases at J, with 5 bases in the middle. The CDR3 has 11 amino acids. CDR1 is LGHDT, CDR2 YNNKEL, per germline (reference sequence). CDR3 nucleotide sequence: TGTGCCAGCAGCCGCCTTTACGAGCAGTACTTC. It codes for CASSRLYEQYF.

By sample share, this clonotype is medium-sized. This beta chain is a stray read from a library made for alpha chains; its abundance is not meaningful. The chain is built from TRBV29-1 and TRBJ2-5; TRBD1 or TRBD2 may be the D gene (5 bases each). The CDR3 loop spans 12 amino acids. Germline V gene lookup returns CDR1 SQVTM and CDR2 ANQGSEA. V was shortened by 4 bases and J by 1 base, with 7 bases between the two germline ends. CDR3 nucleotide sequence: TGCAGCGTTGGGGACGGCCAAGAGACCCAGTACTTC. It codes for CSVGDGQETQYF.

This clonotype was counted many times. This beta chain turned up in a library designed for alpha chains; as an off-target read, its abundance says little. V is TRBV4-1 and J is TRBJ2-7; a weak D match, TRBD1 (6 bases). Trimming pared 4 bases from V and 2 bases from J, leaving 12 bases between. CDR1 MGHRA and CDR2 YSYEKL come from the germline V gene. This CDR3 region has 14 residues. Here the CDR3 DNA reads TGCGCCAGCAGCCGTGGGGGCGGAACCTACGAGCAGTACTTC. Its protein product is CASSRGGGTYEQYF.

This clonotype was counted ten times or more. Since the library was made to target alpha chains, this beta chain is a stray read and its abundance is not meaningful. The chain recombines TRBV30 with TRBJ1-2; 10 nucleotides line up with TRBD1. CDR1 is GTSNPN and CDR2 is SVGIG in the germline V gene (reference sequence). The CDR3 length is 19 residues. V trimming: 1 base; J trimming: 0 bases; junction bases outside the gene matches: 14. The CDR3 loop reads CAWSGTLGQGPRANYGYTF. The CDR3 DNA follows: TGTGCCTGGAGTGGTACCCTGGGACAGGGGCCCCGAGCTAACTATGGCTACACCTTC.

Ten or more counts support this clonotype. Because the library targeted alpha chains, this beta chain is an off-target read whose size means little. V gene TRBV5-6 combines with J gene TRBJ2-7; TRBD2 agrees at 7 bases. The V and J ends lost 0 bases and 5 bases, in that order; junction bases with no gene match: 11. CDR1 and CDR2 (germline): SGHDT, YYEEEE. CDR3 size: 16 residues. The CDR3 DNA follows: TGTGCCAGCAGCTTGGACGCGGGAGTCCTTAGGCACGAGCAGTACTTC. It translates to CASSLDAGVLRHEQYF. The entire variable domain, with the rest obtained from reference TRBV5-6 and TRBJ2-7, is as follows: DAGVTQSPTHLIKTRGQQVTLRCSPKSGHDTVSWYQQALGQGPQFIFQYYEEEERQRGNFPDRFSGHQFPNYSSELNVNALLLGDSALYLCASSLDAGVLRHEQYFGPGTRLTVT.

This clonotype was observed at least ten times. Within a library made for alpha chains, this beta chain is off target, and its count is uninformative. V gene TRBV20-1 combines with J gene TRBJ2-6, with D unresolved. Germline-derived CDR1 and CDR2 are DFQATT and SNEGSKA (reference sequence). Trimming pared 6 bases from V and 0 bases from J, leaving 15 bases between. This CDR3 is 16 amino acids long. The CDR3 region is CSAPHRSRSGANVLTF. CDR3 nucleotides: TGCAGTGCCCCCCATAGGTCACGCTCTGGGGCCAACGTCCTGACTTTC.